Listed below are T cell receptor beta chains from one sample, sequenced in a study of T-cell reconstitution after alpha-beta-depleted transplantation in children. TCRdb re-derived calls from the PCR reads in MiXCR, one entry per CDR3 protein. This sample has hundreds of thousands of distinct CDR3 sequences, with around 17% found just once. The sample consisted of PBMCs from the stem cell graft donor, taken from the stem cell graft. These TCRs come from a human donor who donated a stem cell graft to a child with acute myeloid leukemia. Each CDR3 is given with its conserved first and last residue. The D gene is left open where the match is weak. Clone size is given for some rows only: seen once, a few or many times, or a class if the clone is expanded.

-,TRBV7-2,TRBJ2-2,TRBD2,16,TGTGCCAGCAGCCCTAGGGCGGGGGGAGACACCGGGGAGCTGTTTTTT,CASSPRAGGDTGELFF
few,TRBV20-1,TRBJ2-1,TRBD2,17,TGCAGTGCCGGACTAGCGGGGGGGCCTCGAGCCTACAATGAGCAGTTCTTC,CSAGLAGGPRAYNEQFF
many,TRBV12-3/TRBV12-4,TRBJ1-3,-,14,TGTGCCAGCAGCCCTGGGGCCTCTGGAAACACCATATATTTT,CASSPGASGNTIYF
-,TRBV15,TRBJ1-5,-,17,TGTGCCACCAGCAGAGATCAACGGGCAGGGAGCAATCAGCCCCAGCATTTT,CATSRDQRAGSNQPQHF
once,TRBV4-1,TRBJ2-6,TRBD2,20,TGCGCCAGCAGCCAAGATGCCAACCGAGCGGGGGTAGCTGGGGCCAACGTCCTGACTTTC,CASSQDANRAGVAGANVLTF
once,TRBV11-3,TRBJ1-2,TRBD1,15,TGTGCCAGCAGCTCCGGACAGGGCTCGAACTATGGCTACACCTTC,CASSSGQGSNYGYTF
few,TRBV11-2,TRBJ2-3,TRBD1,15,TGTGCCAGCAGCTTGCGACAGGGGGCCACAGATACGCAGTATTTT,CASSLRQGATDTQYF
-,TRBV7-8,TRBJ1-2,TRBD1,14,TGTGCCAGCAGGGGGGTCCAGGGGGCTGATGGCTACACCTTC,CASRGVQGADGYTF
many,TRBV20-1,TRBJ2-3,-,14,TGCAGTGCTAGGGACCAGAGACAGGCAGATACGCAGTATTTT,CSARDQRQADTQYF
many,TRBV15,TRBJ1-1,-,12,TGTGCCACCAGCTCCCAGGCGAACGAAGCTTTCTTT,CATSSQANEAFF
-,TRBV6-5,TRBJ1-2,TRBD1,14,TGTGCCAGCAGTCCTTCAGGGGGCGGCAATGGCTACACCTTC,CASSPSGGGNGYTF
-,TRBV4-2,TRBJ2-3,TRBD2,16,TGTGCCAGCAGCCGAGCTAGCGGGGCCGTCTCGGATACGCAGTATTTT,CASSRASGAVSDTQYF
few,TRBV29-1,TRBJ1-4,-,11,TGCAGCGTTGGGGCTAATGAAAAACTGTTTTTT,CSVGANEKLFF
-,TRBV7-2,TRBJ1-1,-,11,TGTGCCAGCAGCTTAGTTGGGACCGCTTTCTTT,CASSLVGTAFF
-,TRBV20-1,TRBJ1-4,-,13,TGCAGTGCTAGAGGAGACAGCAATGAAAAACTGTTTTTT,CSARGDSNEKLFF
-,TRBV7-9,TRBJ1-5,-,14,TGTGCCAGCAGCTTAGGAGGAACGGGACAGCCCCAGCATTTT,CASSLGGTGQPQHF
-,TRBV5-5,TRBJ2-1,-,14,TGTGCCAGCAGCTTTCGGATAGCGGACAATGAGCAGTTCTTC,CASSFRIADNEQFF
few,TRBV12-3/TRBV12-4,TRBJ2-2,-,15,TGTGCCAGCAGTTTAGCCCTACTAGGGACCGGGGAGCTGTTTTTT,CASSLALLGTGELFF
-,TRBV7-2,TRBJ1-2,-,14,TGTGCCAGCAGCTTAGGCAGGGCTGCCTATGGCTACACCTTC,CASSLGRAAYGYTF
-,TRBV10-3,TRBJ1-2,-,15,TGTGCCATCAGTGCTAAACAGGGAAATAACTATGGCTACACCTTC,CAISAKQGNNYGYTF
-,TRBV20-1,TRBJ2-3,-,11,TGCAGTGCTCCTCCGATGGATACGCAGTATTTT,CSAPPMDTQYF
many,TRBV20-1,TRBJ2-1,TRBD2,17,TGCAGTGCTAGAGATGGAATAGCGGGGGGGCCATTCAATGAGCAGTTCTTC,CSARDGIAGGPFNEQFF
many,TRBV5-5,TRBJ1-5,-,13,TGTGCCAGCAGCTTGGCTGGGGATTTGGCCCAGCATTTT,CASSLAGDLAQHF
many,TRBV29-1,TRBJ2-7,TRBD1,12,TGCAGCGCAGGGACAGGGGACTACGAGCAGTACTTC,CSAGTGDYEQYF
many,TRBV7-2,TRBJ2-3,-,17,TGTGCCAGCAGCTTAGTAGGGCTAGCAGTAAGCACAGATACGCAGTATTTT,CASSLVGLAVSTDTQYF
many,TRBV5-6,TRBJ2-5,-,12,TGTGCCAGCAGTCTTGATCCAGGGACCCAGTACTTC,CASSLDPGTQYF
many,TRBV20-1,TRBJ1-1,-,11,TGCAGTGCTTACAAGAACACTGAAGCTTTCTTT,CSAYKNTEAFF
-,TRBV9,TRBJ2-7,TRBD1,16,TGTGCCAGCAGCGTGACAGGGGGCCTAACCTCTAGTGAGCAGTACTTC,CASSVTGGLTSSEQYF
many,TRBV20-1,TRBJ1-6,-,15,TGCAGTGCTAGAGTGGGGGAGGGGGGAAATTCACCCCTCCACTTT,CSARVGEGGNSPLHF
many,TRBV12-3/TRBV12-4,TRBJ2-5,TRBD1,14,TGTGCCAGCAGCCGGGACAGGGGGCATGGGACCCAGTACTTC,CASSRDRGHGTQYF
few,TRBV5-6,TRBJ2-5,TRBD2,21,TGTGCCAGCACCTCGGGACTAGCGGGGGGGCAGTCCCCCCCGTACCAAGAGACCCAGTACTTC,CASTSGLAGGQSPPYQETQYF
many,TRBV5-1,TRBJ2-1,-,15,TGCGCCAGCAGCCAGTGGGCCTACATAGGCCATGAGCAGTTCTTC,CASSQWAYIGHEQFF
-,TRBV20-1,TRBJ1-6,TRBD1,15,TGCAGTGCTAGCGGGACAGGTCTTTATAATTCACCCCTCCACTTT,CSASGTGLYNSPLHF
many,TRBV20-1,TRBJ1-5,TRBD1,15,TGCAGTGCTAGGTTAGGGGGCAAAGGCAATCAGCCCCAGCATTTT,CSARLGGKGNQPQHF
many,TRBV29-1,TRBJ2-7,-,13,TGCAGCGTTCAGGACCCTCGATGGCACGAGCAGTACTTC,CSVQDPRWHEQYF
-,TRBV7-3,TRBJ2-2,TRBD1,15,TGTGCCAGCAGCTTAACGGACAGGGTTACCGGGGAGCTGTTTTTT,CASSLTDRVTGELFF
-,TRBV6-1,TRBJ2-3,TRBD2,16,TGTGCCAGCAGTCCGAGCACTAGCGGGGGCACAGATACGCAGTATTTT,CASSPSTSGGTDTQYF
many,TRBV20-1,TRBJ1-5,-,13,TGCAGTGCTAAGAGAGGGGCAGGGCAGCCCCAGCATTTT,CSAKRGAGQPQHF
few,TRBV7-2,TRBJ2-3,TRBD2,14,TGTGCCAGCAGCTTTAGCGGGGGGCTAGATACGCAGTATTTT,CASSFSGGLDTQYF
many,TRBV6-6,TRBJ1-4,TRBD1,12,TGTGCCAGCAGTCTGGACAGGGGGAAACTGTTTTTT,CASSLDRGKLFF
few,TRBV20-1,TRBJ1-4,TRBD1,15,TGCAGTGCTAGAGTCCCGACAGGGAGTAATGAAAAACTGTTTTTT,CSARVPTGSNEKLFF
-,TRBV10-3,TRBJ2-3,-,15,TGTGCCATCAGTGAGTCGGACAGTAGCACAGATACGCAGTATTTT,CAISESDSSTDTQYF
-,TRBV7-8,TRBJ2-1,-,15,TGTGCCAGCAGCCTCTTGACAGGACCTTACAATGAGCAGTTCTTC,CASSLLTGPYNEQFF
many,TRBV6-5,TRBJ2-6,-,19,TGTGCCAGCGCGACCAGACGGGTGACGCCCCTCTCTGGGGCCAACGTCCTGACTTTC,CASATRRVTPLSGANVLTF
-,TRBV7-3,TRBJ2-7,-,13,TGTGCCAGCAGCTTTAGACAGAAAGGCGAGCAGTACTTC,CASSFRQKGEQYF
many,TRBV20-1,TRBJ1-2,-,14,TGCAGTGCTAAGGGGGAAAGGACTGTCTATGGCTACACCTTC,CSAKGERTVYGYTF
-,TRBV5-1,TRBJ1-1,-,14,TGCGCCAGCAGCTCGGGGGAGGGGGACACTGAAGCTTTCTTT,CASSSGEGDTEAFF
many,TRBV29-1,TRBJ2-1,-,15,TGCAGCGAATGGGGACGACTCAGCTCCTACAATGAGCAGTTCTTC,CSEWGRLSSYNEQFF
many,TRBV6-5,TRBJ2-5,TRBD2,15,TGTGCCAGCAGTTACCTAGCGGGGTCCCAAGAGACCCAGTACTTC,CASSYLAGSQETQYF
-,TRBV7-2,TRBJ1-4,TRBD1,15,TGTGCCAGCAGCTTAGCCGACAGGGCTAATGAAAAACTGTTTTTT,CASSLADRANEKLFF
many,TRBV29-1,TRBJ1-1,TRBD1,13,TGCAGCGTTGAGGGGACAGCGAACACTGAAGCTTTCTTT,CSVEGTANTEAFF
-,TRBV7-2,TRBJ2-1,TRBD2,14,TGTGCCAGGAGCTTAGCGGGGGGGCCGGATGAGCAGTTCTTC,CARSLAGGPDEQFF
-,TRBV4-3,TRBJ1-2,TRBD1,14,TGCGCCAGCAGCCCAATAGGACAGGGCCGAGGCTACACCTTC,CASSPIGQGRGYTF
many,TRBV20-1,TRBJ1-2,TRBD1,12,TGCAGTGCTTTGACAGGGGCGAAAGGCTACACCTTC,CSALTGAKGYTF
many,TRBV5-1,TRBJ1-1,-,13,TGCGCCAGCAGATGGAGGGACGACACTGAAGCTTTCTTT,CASRWRDDTEAFF
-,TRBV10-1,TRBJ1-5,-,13,TGCGCCAGCAGTGATACGGGCAATCAGCCCCAGCATTTT,CASSDTGNQPQHF
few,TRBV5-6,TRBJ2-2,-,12,TGTGCCAGCAACGGTATCTTCGGGGAGCTGTTTTTT,CASNGIFGELFF
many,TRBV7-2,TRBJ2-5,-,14,TGTGCCAGCAGCTGGGGCCCTCTAGGGGAGACCCAGTACTTC,CASSWGPLGETQYF
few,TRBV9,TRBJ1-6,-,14,TGTGCCAGCCAGAGGAGCTCCTATAATTCACCCCTCCACTTT,CASQRSSYNSPLHF